Included here is one T cell receptor beta chain sequence, with context. What it binds is unknown. These data come from a study of OX40 agonist ivuxolimab in advanced cancers. Overall study results and limits: The 0.1-3.0 mg/kg partial responders had among the lowest clonal expansion. CD4+ and CD8+ blood T cells expanded clonally by week 6 at 0.1 to 3.0 mg/kg. Relative to CD4+ cells, CD8+ T cells on average had more expanded clones. The study did not work out the antigen specificity of the expanded peripheral T cells.

Assay used: immunoSEQ multiplex PCR; TCRdb lists only in-frame clones, some missing. The table includes around 73,000 clones, 90% detected once. Trimming removed 3 bases at V and 5 bases at J, with 5 bases between. Germline CDR1 LNHNV, CDR2 YYDKDF (reference sequence). The CDR3 has 12 amino acids. The clonotype originates from an adult with an advanced solid tumor such as melanoma, head and neck, liver or kidney cancer. The sample here was CD4+ or CD8+ T cells sorted from blood, taken in a trial of the OX40 agonist ivuxolimab. The chain combines TRBV15 with TRBJ2-1; D is unclear. CDR3 in amino acids: CATSSSHNEQFF. In nucleotides, the CDR3 is TGTGCCACCAGCAGTTCCCACAATGAGCAGTTCTTC.